The 2 T cell receptor beta chains presented below share a single source sample, sequenced in a study of identical twins' blood T cells. TCRdb fed the 5' RACE reads into MiXCR, producing one record per CDR3 protein. This table has roughly 340,000 distinct CDR3 sequences, roughly 30% appearing once. Sequencing used PBMCs. Receptors were obtained from a woman aged 18 to 50 in good health.

In this sample, this clonotype turned up a few times. The chain has TRBV10-3 and TRBJ2-5, with D hard to call. V was pared by 0 bases and J by 4 bases, with 3 bases between. Germline CDR1 reads ENHRY; CDR2 reads SYGVKD. The CDR3 length is 12 residues. This CDR3 is CAISESLETQYF. The CDR3 DNA is TGTGCCATCAGTGAGTCATTAGAGACCCAGTACTTC.

There are a few counts of this clonotype. The chain links TRBV20-1 to TRBJ1-3; perhaps TRBD1 as D (6 bases). The CDR3 extends over 13 amino acids. CDR1 and CDR2 (germline): DFQATT, SNEGSKA (reference sequence). The CDR3 bases are TGCGGACAGTCGTATTCCTCTGGAAACACCATATATTTT. Translated, it gives CGQSYSSGNTIYF.